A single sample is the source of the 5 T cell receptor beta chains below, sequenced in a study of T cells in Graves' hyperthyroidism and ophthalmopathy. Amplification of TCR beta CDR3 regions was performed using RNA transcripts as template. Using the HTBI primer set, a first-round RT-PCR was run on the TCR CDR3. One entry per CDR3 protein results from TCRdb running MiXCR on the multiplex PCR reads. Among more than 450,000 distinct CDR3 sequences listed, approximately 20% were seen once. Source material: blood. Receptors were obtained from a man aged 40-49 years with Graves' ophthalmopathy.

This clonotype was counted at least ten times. CDR3 region: CASSSSESYNEQFF. The CDR3 coding sequence is TGTGCCAGCTCTAGCAGCGAATCCTACAATGAGCAGTTCTTC. V gene TRBV6-2 or TRBV6-3 combines with J gene TRBJ2-1; D is perhaps TRBD2 (5 bases). Per the germline V gene, CDR1 is MNHEY and CDR2 is SVGEGT. V lost 8 bases and J lost 1, with 12 bases in between. The CDR3 runs 14 residues.

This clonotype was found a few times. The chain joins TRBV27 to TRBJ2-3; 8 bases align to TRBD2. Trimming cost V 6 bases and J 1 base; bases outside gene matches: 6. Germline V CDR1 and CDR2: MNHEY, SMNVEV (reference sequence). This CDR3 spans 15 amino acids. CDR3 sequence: CASRETSVGTDTQYF. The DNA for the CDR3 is TGTGCCAGCAGAGAGACTAGCGTAGGCACAGATACGCAGTATTTT.

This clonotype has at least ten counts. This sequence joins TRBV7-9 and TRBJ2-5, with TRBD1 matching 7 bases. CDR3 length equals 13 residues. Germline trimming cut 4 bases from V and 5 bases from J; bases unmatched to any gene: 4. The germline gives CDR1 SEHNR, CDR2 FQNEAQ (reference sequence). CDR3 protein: CASSSRGPETQYF. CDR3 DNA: TGTGCCAGCAGCTCAAGGGGGCCTGAGACCCAGTACTTC.

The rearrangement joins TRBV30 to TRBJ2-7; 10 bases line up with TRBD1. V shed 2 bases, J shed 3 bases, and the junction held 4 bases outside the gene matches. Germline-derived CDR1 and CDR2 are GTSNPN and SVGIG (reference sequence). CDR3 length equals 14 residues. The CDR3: CAWSRDRGFYEQYF. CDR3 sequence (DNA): TGTGCCTGGAGTAGGGACAGGGGCTTCTACGAGCAGTACTTC.

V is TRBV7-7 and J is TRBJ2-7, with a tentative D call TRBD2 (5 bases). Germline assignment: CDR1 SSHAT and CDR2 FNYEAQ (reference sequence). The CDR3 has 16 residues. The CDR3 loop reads CASEPPPGLGHYEQYF. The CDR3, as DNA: TGTGCTAGCGAACCACCCCCAGGATTAGGGCACTACGAGCAGTACTTC.